This T cell receptor (beta chain) derives from a study of response to subunit inactivated influenza vaccine. Study-level results: That few new T cells are recruited by each seasonal influenza vaccination was the authors' suggestion.

This clonotype was picked up a small number of times. Its target is not known. TCRdb recomputed calls from the RT-PCR reads with MiXCR, one row per CDR3 protein. This table has more than 700,000 distinct CDR3 sequences, about 20% appearing once. The CDR3 spans 13 residues. CDR1 is DFQATT and CDR2 is SNEGSKA in the germline V gene (reference sequence). The ends were cut back, 4 bases at V and 3 bases at J, with 10 bases in the middle. The sequence derives from a man aged 45-65 years who received an inactivated influenza vaccine. The input for sequencing was PBMCs from blood, taken approximately 5 days after vaccination. This sequence joins TRBV20-1 and TRBJ1-5, with unresolved D. CDR3 sequence reads: CSATPGFNQPQHF. In DNA form, the CDR3 reads TGCAGTGCTACCCCCGGATTCAATCAGCCCCAGCATTTT.